One T cell receptor beta chain is described in this entry. Its antigen is currently unknown. Both 60 Vbeta primers and 13 Jbeta primers went into the PCR. Only in-frame clones appear in the TCRdb table, and some are missing; sequencing was by immunoSEQ multiplex PCR. The table includes about 170,000 clones, around 80% detected once. These data come from a study of cytomegalovirus exposure and HLA in healthy donors. This CDR3 is 11 amino acids long. Germline values: CDR1 SEHNR, CDR2 FQNEAQ (reference sequence). The V gene lost 6 bases and the J gene lost 2 bases, with 4 bases spanning the gap. Study results and caveats: The majority of TCR sequences were rare, yet some public TCRs appeared in many donors. An analysis that was carried out later associated some 17,000 TCR beta sequences with HLA alleles at 0.05 false discovery rate. Being indistinguishable, some V segments were excluded, TRBV6-2 and TRBV6-3 among them.

This receptor was identified in a boy aged 2-9 years in good health and CMV-seronegative. The chain carries TRBV7-9 and TRBJ1-1; D is unclear. Input material: PBMCs. As DNA, the CDR3 is TGTGCCAGCAGACTAAACACTGAAGCTTTCTTT. Translating it yields CASRLNTEAFF.